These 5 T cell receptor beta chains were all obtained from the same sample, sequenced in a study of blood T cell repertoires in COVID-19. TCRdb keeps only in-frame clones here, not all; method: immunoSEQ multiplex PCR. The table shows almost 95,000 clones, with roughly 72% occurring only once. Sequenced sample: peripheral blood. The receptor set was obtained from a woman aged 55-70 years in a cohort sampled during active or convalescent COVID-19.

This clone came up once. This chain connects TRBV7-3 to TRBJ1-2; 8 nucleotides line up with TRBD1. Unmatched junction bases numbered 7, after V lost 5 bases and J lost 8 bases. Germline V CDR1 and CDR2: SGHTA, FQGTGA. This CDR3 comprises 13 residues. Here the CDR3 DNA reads TGTGCCAGCAGCGCGCAGGGGGCTTGGGGCTACACCTTC. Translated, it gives CASSAQGAWGYTF.

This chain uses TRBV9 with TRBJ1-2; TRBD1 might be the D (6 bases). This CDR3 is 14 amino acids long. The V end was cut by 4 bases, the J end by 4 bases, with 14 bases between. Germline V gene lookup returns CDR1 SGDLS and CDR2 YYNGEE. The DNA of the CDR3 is TGTGCCAGCAGCATTGGGACATCCTCCTATGGCTACACCTTC. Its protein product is CASSIGTSSYGYTF. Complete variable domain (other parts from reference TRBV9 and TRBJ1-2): DSGVTQTPKHLITATGQRVTLRCSPRSGDLSVYWYQQSLDQGLQFLIQYYNGEERAKGNILERFSAQQFPDLHSELNLSSLELGDSALYFCASSIGTSSYGYTFGSGTRLTVV.

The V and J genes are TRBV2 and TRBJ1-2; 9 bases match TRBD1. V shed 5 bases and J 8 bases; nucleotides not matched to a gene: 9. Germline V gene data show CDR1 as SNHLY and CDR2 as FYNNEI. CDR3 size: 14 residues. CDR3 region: CASSPTGGSRGYTF. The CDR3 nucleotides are TGTGCCAGCAGTCCCACAGGGGGCTCTCGAGGCTACACCTTC.

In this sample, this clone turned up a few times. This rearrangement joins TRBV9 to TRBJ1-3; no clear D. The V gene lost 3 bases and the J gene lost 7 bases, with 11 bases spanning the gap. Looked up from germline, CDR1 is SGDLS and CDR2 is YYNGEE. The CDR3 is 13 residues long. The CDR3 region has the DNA TGTGCCAGCAGCGCCCAAAGAGGCAACACCATATATTTT. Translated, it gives CASSAQRGNTIYF.

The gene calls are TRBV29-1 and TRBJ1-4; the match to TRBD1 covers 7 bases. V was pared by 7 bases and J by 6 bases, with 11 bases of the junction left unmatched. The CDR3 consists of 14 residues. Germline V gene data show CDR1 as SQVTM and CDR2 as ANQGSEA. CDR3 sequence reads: CSAERGQGDEKLFF. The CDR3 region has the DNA TGCAGCGCCGAGCGGGGGCAGGGGGATGAAAAACTGTTTTTT. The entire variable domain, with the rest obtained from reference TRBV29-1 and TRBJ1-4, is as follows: SAVISQKPSRDICQRGTSLTIQCQVDSQVTMMFWYRQQPGQSLTLIATANQGSEATYESGFVIDKFPISRPNLTFSTLTVSNMSPEDSSIYLCSAERGQGDEKLFFGSGTQLSVL.